This note documents a single TCR beta chain sequence. The antigen is not known. Uncontrolled infections, other autoimmune diseases, pregnancy or lactation barred patients from enrollment. This specimen belongs to a study of Graves' ophthalmopathy and Graves' hyperthyroidism. Study results and limitations: Most expanded thyroid clonotypes above 0.001 frequency also appeared in blood.

V dropped 2 bases and J dropped 5; count of bases not matched to a gene: 5. Germline V gene lookup returns CDR1 SGHTA and CDR2 FQGNSA. This CDR3 spans 14 amino acids. The TCR beta CDR3 regions underwent amplification from RNA transcripts. After a first-round RT-PCR with HTBI primers, a second-round multiplex PCR was run. TCRdb called the multiplex PCR reads again in MiXCR, with one record for every CDR3 protein. The table has approximately 210,000 distinct CDR3 sequences, approximately 28% seen once. The receptor's source is a man aged 50 to 60 with Graves' ophthalmopathy. The chain recombines TRBV7-2 with TRBJ2-7; 8 bases match TRBD2. The material sequenced was peripheral blood. The CDR3 spells CASSLQAGDDEQYF. The DNA for the CDR3 is TGTGCCAGCAGCTTACAAGCGGGAGATGACGAGCAGTACTTC.